One sample yielded the 19 T cell receptor beta chains listed below, sequenced in a study of blood T cell repertoires in COVID-19. TCRdb's table, derived via immunoSEQ multiplex PCR, lists solely in-frame clones and lacks some. The sample shows thousands of clones, about 89% of them seen only once. Sequenced material: peripheral blood. These receptors came from a human donor in a cohort sampled during active COVID-19.

The chain employs TRBV3-1 (or the pseudogene TRBV3-2) and TRBJ1-6; possible D gene TRBD1, 5 bases. This CDR3 comprises 13 residues. Deletions cut 7 bases from V and 7 bases from J, with 11 bases between. The germline CDR1 and CDR2 sequences are LGHDT and YNNKEL (reference sequence). The CDR3 nucleotides read TGTGCCAGCAACCTGGGGGGGAATTCACCCCTCCACTTT. The encoded protein is CASNLGGNSPLHF.

V is TRBV9 and J is TRBJ2-1; 9 nucleotides line up with TRBD1. V dropped 3 bases and J dropped 7; count of bases not matched to a gene: 5. The CDR3 totals 14 residues. From germline, CDR1 is SGDLS and CDR2 YYNGEE. DNA of the CDR3: TGTGCCAGCAGCGCGGACAGGGGAGAGAATGAGCAGTTCTTC. Translating it yields CASSADRGENEQFF.

The chain carries TRBV14 and TRBJ2-7, with a weak D call TRBD1 (5 bases). Germline CDR1 SGHDN, CDR2 FVKESK. V lost 4 bases to trimming and J lost 7 bases, with 14 bases between them. This CDR3 spans 13 amino acids. CDR3 DNA sequence: TGTGCCAGCAGCCCCCACAAGGGGCTTGAGCAGTACTTC. Translation: CASSPHKGLEQYF.

This clone was recorded only once. The chain uses TRBV7-2 and TRBJ2-5, with D uncertain. V lost 1 base, J lost 2 bases, and 8 bases lay in between. The CDR3 has 14 amino acids. CDR1 is SGHTA and CDR2 is FQGNSA in the germline V gene. CDR3 region: CASSLEPGQETQYF. The CDR3 DNA is TGTGCCAGCAGCTTAGAGCCGGGTCAAGAGACCCAGTACTTC.

J is TRBJ2-3 and V is TRBV7-2; D gene ambiguous. Trimming shortened V by 2 bases and J by 6 bases, and 12 bases separated the two germline ends. Germline CDR1 and CDR2: SGHTA and FQGNSA. This CDR3 contains 14 residues. CDR3 sequence reads: CASSLNLAPDTQYF. The CDR3 nucleotides read TGTGCCAGCAGCTTAAATCTGGCACCGGATACGCAGTATTTT.

This clone was seen only once. The CDR3 spells CAISESGTGESTDTQYF. The CDR3 nucleotides read TGTGCCATCAGTGAGTCAGGAACGGGAGAGAGCACAGATACGCAGTATTTT. The chain joins TRBV10-3 to TRBJ2-3, with a possible D match to TRBD2 (6 bases). V was shortened by 0 bases and J by 0 bases, with 13 bases between the two germline ends. The CDR3 contains 17 residues. Germline assignment: CDR1 ENHRY and CDR2 SYGVKD.

V is TRBV5-8 and J is TRBJ2-5; D is perhaps TRBD1 (6 bases). This CDR3 has 15 amino acids. The V and J ends lost 0 bases and 1 base respectively, with 10 bases between them. Germline CDR1 is SGHTS and CDR2 is YDEGEE. The CDR3, as DNA: TGTGCCAGCAGCTTGGGGGACACCATCCAAGAGACCCAGTACTTC. Protein sequence: CASSLGDTIQETQYF. Using reference TRBV5-8 and TRBJ2-5 for the parts outside the CDR3, the full variable domain is EAGVTQSPTHLIKTRGQQATLRCSPISGHTSVYWYQQALGLGLQFLLWYDEGEERNRGNFPPRFSGRQFPNYSSELNVNALELEDSALYLCASSLGDTIQETQYFGPGTRLLVL.

V and J are TRBV28 and TRBJ1-3; 9 nucleotides line up with TRBD1. The CDR3 totals 15 residues. CDR1 and CDR2 from the germline V gene are MDHEN and SYDVKM. Unmatched junction bases numbered 5, after V lost 7 bases and J lost 1 base. CDR3 region: CASNRQGVSGNTIYF. Here the CDR3 DNA reads TGTGCCAGCAACAGACAGGGGGTTTCTGGAAACACCATATATTTT.

The rearrangement uses TRBV9 and TRBJ2-1, with TRBD2 matching over 11 bases. The CDR3 totals 15 residues. The ends lost 3 bases at V and 7 bases at J; junction bases unmatched: 6. The germline gives CDR1 SGDLS, CDR2 YYNGEE. The CDR3 region is CASSGVSSGGNEQFF. CDR3 DNA sequence: TGTGCCAGCAGCGGGGTCTCTAGCGGGGGGAATGAGCAGTTCTTC.

The chain carries TRBV9 and TRBJ1-2, with D possibly TRBD1 on 5 matching bases. The V end lost 4 bases, the J end lost 8 bases, and 18 bases lay between the germline ends. The CDR3 runs 14 residues. CDR1 and CDR2 from the germline V gene are SGDLS and YYNGEE. Here the CDR3 reads CASSPLVGGRGYTF. CDR3 in DNA: TGTGCCAGCAGCCCCCTCGTGGGGGGTAGAGGCTACACCTTC.

The rearrangement uses TRBV29-1 and TRBJ1-2; D might be TRBD1 (6 bases). Germline CDR1 reads SQVTM; CDR2 reads ANQGSEA. The V end was cut by 4 bases, the J end by 7 bases, with 25 bases between. This CDR3 region has 16 residues. CDR3 sequence reads: CSVGSGHLLSDSGYTF. CDR3 nucleotides: TGCAGCGTTGGGTCGGGACACCTTCTCTCTGATTCTGGCTACACCTTC.

V usage is TRBV5-1 and J usage is TRBJ2-2; TRBD1 matches at 7 bases. The V gene's germline CDR1 is SGHRS and CDR2 YFSETQ. J was trimmed by 5 bases and V by 0 bases; bases with no gene match: 1. The CDR3 extends over 14 amino acids. The CDR3 DNA reads as TGCGCCAGCAGCTTGGCAGGGGGAACCGGGGAGCTGTTTTTT. Amino acid sequence: CASSLAGGTGELFF.

The V call is TRBV5-5, the J call TRBJ2-7, with D unresolved. V was shortened by 2 bases and J by 6 bases, with 6 bases between the two germline ends. There are 11 residues in the CDR3. In germline, CDR1 is SGHKS, CDR2 YYEKEE (reference sequence). The CDR3 region has the DNA TGTGCCAGCAGCTTCTACGGCGAGCAGTACTTC. This translates into CASSFYGEQYF.

Sample share makes this clone large. V gene TRBV4-2 combines with J gene TRBJ2-7; TRBD2 agrees at 8 bases. Germline CDR1 is LGHNA and CDR2 is YNFKEQ. The CDR3 loop spans 14 amino acids. The V gene end was trimmed by 4 bases and the J gene end by 7 bases; junction bases not matched to a gene: 9. The CDR3 DNA reads as TGTGCCAGCAGCCTGATAGCGGGACCGGAGGAGCAGTACTTC. Amino acid sequence: CASSLIAGPEEQYF.

The J gene is TRBJ1-5, the V gene TRBV28, with D maybe TRBD1 (5 bases). The CDR3 has 14 amino acids. V lost 3 bases and J 4 bases, leaving 10 bases between the germline ends. In germline, CDR1 is MDHEN, CDR2 SYDVKM. DNA for the CDR3: TGTGCCAGCAGTTTGGGGACTTCAAATCAGCCCCAGCATTTT. Its translation: CASSLGTSNQPQHF.

The chain couples TRBV7-9 to TRBJ2-7; D gene uncertain. Between the trimmed V and J ends, which lost 1 base and 5 bases, there was a span of 9 bases. Looked up from germline, CDR1 is SEHNR and CDR2 is FQNEAQ (reference sequence). CDR3 length equals 13 residues. The CDR3 DNA follows: TGTGCCAGCAGCTTAGGGTCAGTCAACGAGCAGTACTTC. Protein sequence: CASSLGSVNEQYF.

This sequence joins TRBV15 and TRBJ2-1, with unresolved D. The V and J ends lost 0 bases and 15 bases respectively, with 15 bases between them. Germline-derived CDR1 and CDR2 are LNHNV and YYDKDF (reference sequence). CDR3 length equals 13 residues. The CDR3 loop is CATSRDILYGRFF. The DNA for the CDR3 is TGTGCCACCAGCAGAGATATCCTCTACGGTCGGTTCTTC.

The gene calls are TRBV5-4 and TRBJ1-6, with a tentative D call TRBD1 (6 bases). V lost 2 bases to trimming and J lost 4 bases, with 16 bases between them. Germline CDR1 and CDR2: SGHNT and YYREEE (reference sequence). The CDR3 covers 17 residues. The DNA of the CDR3 is TGTGCCAGCAGCTTTTATGGACAGAGCCTATATAATTCACCCCTCCACTTT. Translated: CASSFYGQSLYNSPLHF.

The rearrangement links TRBV2 to TRBJ1-6; D might be TRBD1 (5 bases). Trimming took off 5 bases at V and 7 bases at J, with 18 bases between the two ends. CDR1 and CDR2 from the germline V gene are SNHLY and FYNNEI. This CDR3 region has 16 residues. The CDR3 coding sequence is TGTGCCAGCAGTCCCGGACAAATGGGGCGAAATTCACCCCTCCACTTT. This codes for CASSPGQMGRNSPLHF.